Listed here are 3 T cell receptor beta chains from one sample, sequenced in a study of CD8 T cells in ankylosing spondylitis. These receptors lack a known antigen. TCRdb used MiXCR to reprocess the 5' RACE reads, holding one entry per CDR3 protein. The repertoire holds fewer than 750,000 distinct CDR3 sequences, 15% to 20% seen once, with 19% in the top ten. Overall study findings and caveats: Seemingly distinctive of ankylosing spondylitis blood was a TCR beta motif formed by eight highly homologous variants.

The sample consisted of blood, either unsorted or a sorted T cell fraction (not recorded which). These TCRs come from a male donor with ankylosing spondylitis.

In this sample, this clonotype turned up a few times. V and J are TRBV29-1 and TRBJ2-7, with D possibly TRBD1 on 6 matching bases. Per the germline V gene, CDR1 is SQVTM and CDR2 is ANQGSEA. The CDR3 runs 14 residues. Deletions cut 4 bases from V and 0 bases from J, with 13 bases between. In DNA form, the CDR3 reads TGCAGCGTTGTCCCGACAGGACACTCCTACGAGCAGTACTTC. As protein: CSVVPTGHSYEQYF.

This clonotype has more than one count but fewer than ten. The rearrangement links TRBV7-9 to TRBJ2-7; TRBD2 aligns across 10 bases. J was trimmed by 2 bases and V by 2 bases; bases with no gene match: 9. The CDR3 extends over 17 amino acids. Germline V gene sequence: CDR1 SEHNR, CDR2 FQNEAQ (reference sequence). CDR3 amino acids: CASSLYPRLAGTYEQYF. CDR3 sequence (DNA): TGTGCCAGCAGCTTATACCCTCGACTAGCGGGCACCTACGAGCAGTACTTC.

This clonotype was seen more than once but under ten times. J is TRBJ1-6 and V is TRBV4-1, with D unclear. Trimming removed 4 bases at V and 4 bases at J, with 14 bases between. The germline V gene has CDR1 MGHRA and CDR2 YSYEKL. The CDR3 is 16 residues long. The CDR3 bases are TGCGCCAGCAGCCCCCAGCGTGAACAGTATAATTCACCCCTCCACTTT. This translates into CASSPQREQYNSPLHF.